These T cell receptor beta chains were read from a single sample in a study of STAT3 mutations in large granular lymphocyte leukemia. Sequenced by immunoSEQ multiplex PCR; TCRdb stores in-frame clones only, minus some. Of about 9,000 clones detected, roughly 88% appear once; the ten largest clones hold roughly 83%. The sample was peripheral blood mononuclear cells. The receptors shown here come from a man older than 75 with T-cell large granular lymphocyte leukemia. Some clones in this sample may be carry-over from other donors' samples. CDR3s include the opening cysteine and the closing phenylalanine or tryptophan. The D gene is left open where the match is weak. For some rows the clone size is stated as once, few or many, or as a class when expanded; others skip it.

TRBD1	TRBV5-1	.	TRBJ2-7	CASSRIQGVVYEQYF	TGCGCCAGCAGCAGAATACAGGGGGTGGTCTACGAGCAGTACTTC
.	TRBV18	.	TRBJ1-1	CASSPSMGNTEAFF	TGTGCCAGCTCACCTAGCATGGGCAACACTGAAGCTTTCTTT
TRBD2	TRBV5-4	once	TRBJ2-1	CASSLVTSGGAGYNEQFF	TGTGCCAGCAGCTTGGTTACTAGCGGGGGGGCGGGGTACAATGAGCAGTTCTTC
.	TRBV7-2	.	TRBJ2-5	CASSLIRGFETQYF	TGTGCCAGCAGCTTAATTAGGGGTTTCGAGACCCAGTACTTC
.	TRBV19	.	TRBJ1-5	CASGLYQPQHF	TGTGCCAGCGGGTTGTATCAGCCCCAGCATTTT
.	TRBV7-9	.	TRBJ2-3	CASTPRSDTQYF	TGTGCCAGCACCCCGAGGTCGGATACGCAGTATTTT
TRBD1	TRBV7-9	.	TRBJ2-7	CASSATGEGSYEQYF	TGTGCCAGCAGCGCAACAGGGGAAGGCTCCTACGAGCAGTACTTC
TRBD1	TRBV9	.	TRBJ1-6	CASSVGTGDSPLHF	TGTGCCAGCAGCGTAGGGACAGGGGATTCACCCCTCCACTTT
.	TRBV29-1	.	TRBJ2-3	CSAEGGTGGSDTQYF	TGCAGCGCCGAGGGGGGGACGGGCGGTTCCGATACGCAGTATTTT
.	TRBV29-1	.	TRBJ2-5	CSVGAFQETQYF	TGCAGCGTTGGGGCCTTTCAAGAGACCCAGTACTTC